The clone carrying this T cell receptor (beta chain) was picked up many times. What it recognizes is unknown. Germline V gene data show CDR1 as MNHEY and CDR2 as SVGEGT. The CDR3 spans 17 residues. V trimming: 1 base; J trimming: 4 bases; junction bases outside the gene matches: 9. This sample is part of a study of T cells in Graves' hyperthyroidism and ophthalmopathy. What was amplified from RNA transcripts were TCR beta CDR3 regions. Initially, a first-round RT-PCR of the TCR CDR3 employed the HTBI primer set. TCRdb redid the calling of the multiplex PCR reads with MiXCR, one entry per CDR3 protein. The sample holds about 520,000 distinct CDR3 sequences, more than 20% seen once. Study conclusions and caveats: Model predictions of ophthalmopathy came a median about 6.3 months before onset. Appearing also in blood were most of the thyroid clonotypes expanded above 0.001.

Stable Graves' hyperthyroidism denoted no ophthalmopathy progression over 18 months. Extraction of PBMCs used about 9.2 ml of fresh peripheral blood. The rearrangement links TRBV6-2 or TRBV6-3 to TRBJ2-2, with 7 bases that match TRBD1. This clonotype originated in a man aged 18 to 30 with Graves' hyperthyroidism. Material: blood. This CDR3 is CASSYLVTGYTTGELFF. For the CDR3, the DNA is TGTGCCAGCAGTTACTTGGTGACAGGGTATACCACCGGGGAGCTGTTTTTT.